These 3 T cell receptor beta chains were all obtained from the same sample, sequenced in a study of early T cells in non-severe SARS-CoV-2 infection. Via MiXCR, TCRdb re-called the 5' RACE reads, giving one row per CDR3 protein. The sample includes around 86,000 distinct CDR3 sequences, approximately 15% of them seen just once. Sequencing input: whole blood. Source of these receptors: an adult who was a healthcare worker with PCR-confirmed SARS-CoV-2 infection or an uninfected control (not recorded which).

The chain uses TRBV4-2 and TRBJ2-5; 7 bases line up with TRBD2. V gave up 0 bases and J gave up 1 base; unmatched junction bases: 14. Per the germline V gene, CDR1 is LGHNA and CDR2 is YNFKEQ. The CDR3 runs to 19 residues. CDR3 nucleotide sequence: TGTGCCAGCAGCCAAGATCTGCCAGCGGGGACTATAAGCCAAGAGACCCAGTACTTC. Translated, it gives CASSQDLPAGTISQETQYF.

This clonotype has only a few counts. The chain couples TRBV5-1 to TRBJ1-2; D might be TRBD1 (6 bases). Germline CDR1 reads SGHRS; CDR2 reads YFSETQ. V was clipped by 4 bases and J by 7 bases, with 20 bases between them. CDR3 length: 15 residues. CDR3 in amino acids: CASSKNRDIIFGYTF. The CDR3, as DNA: TGCGCCAGCAGCAAAAACCGGGACATAATCTTTGGCTACACCTTC.

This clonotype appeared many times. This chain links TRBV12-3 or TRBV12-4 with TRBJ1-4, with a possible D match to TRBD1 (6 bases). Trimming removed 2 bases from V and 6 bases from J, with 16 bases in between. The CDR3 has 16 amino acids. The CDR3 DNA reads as TGTGCCAGCAGTTTACCAGAACAGGGAAATGATGAAAAACTGTTTTTT. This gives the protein CASSLPEQGNDEKLFF.